The 2 T cell receptor beta chains below were found in one sample sequenced in a study of shared clonotypes between healthy human individuals. Sequencing used immunoSEQ multiplex PCR; TCRdb keeps in-frame clones, though not all of them. The sample has hundreds of thousands of clones; roughly four fifths are singletons. The sample taken for sequencing was PBMCs. Receptors were obtained from a woman in her forties in good health. Some clones in this sample may be carry-over from other donors' samples.

The chain links TRBV5-1 to TRBJ2-7; 9 bases fit TRBD2. The germline gives CDR1 SGHRS, CDR2 YFSETQ. The V gene end was trimmed by 4 bases and the J gene end by 0 bases; junction bases not matched to a gene: 8. The CDR3 covers 16 residues. The CDR3 bases are TGCGCCAGCAGCCCCTCGAATAGCGGGAGCTCCTACGAGCAGTACTTC. Amino acid sequence: CASSPSNSGSSYEQYF. Full variable domain (rest looked up from reference TRBV5-1 and TRBJ2-7): KAGVTQTPRYLIKTRGQQVTLSCSPISGHRSVSWYQQTPGQGLQFLFEYFSETQRNKGNFPGRFSGRQFSNSRSEMNVSTLELGDSALYLCASSPSNSGSSYEQYFGPGTRLTVT.

This sequence joins TRBV28 and TRBJ1-4; D is unclear. The V end lost 8 bases, the J end lost 7 bases, and 17 bases lay between the germline ends. The CDR3 is 14 residues long. Germline CDR1 MDHEN, CDR2 SYDVKM. Here the CDR3 DNA reads TGTGCCAGCCGAGAAAGCGGGCAAAGTGAAAAACTGTTTTTT. Translation gives CASRESGQSEKLFF.